This T cell receptor beta chain emerged from a study of blood T cell repertoires in COVID-19. Germline CDR1 is SQVTM and CDR2 is ANQGSEA. This CDR3 is 11 amino acids long. V was pared by 4 bases and J by 5 bases, with 8 bases between. Using immunoSEQ multiplex PCR, the repertoire was profiled, and TCRdb retains in-frame clones only, with some absent. The sample records tens of thousands of clones, about 86% being singletons. Notes on this clone: At the DNA level, this CDR3 is encoded by other sequences in the same sample as well.

Sequenced: peripheral blood. The chain is built from TRBV29-1 and TRBJ1-2, with D unclear. The sequence was obtained from a woman over 75 in a cohort sampled during active or convalescent COVID-19. The CDR3, as DNA: TGCAGCGTTGCCACCGCGTATGGCTACACCTTC. As protein: CSVATAYGYTF.